The clone carrying this TCR beta chain is labeled as large (0.1 to 1%). Donors had localized lung adenocarcinoma, a non-small cell lung cancer. The CDR3 totals 13 residues. Deletions cut 8 bases from V and 3 bases from J, with 12 bases between. Germline CDR1 is MNHNS and CDR2 is SASEGT. TCRdb processed the PCR reads anew with MiXCR; each CDR3 protein has one entry. The sample records about 4,400 distinct CDR3 sequences, around half being singletons. This sample is drawn from a study of CD4 and CD8 cells across lung adenocarcinoma regions. Sequenced input: CD4+ T cells from the center of a lung tumor. The chain is built from TRBV6-1 and TRBJ2-3, with D hard to call. The sequence came from a female donor with lung adenocarcinoma. The CD4 and CD8 labels of this study may be unreliable. The CDR3 reads CASGNLETDTQYF. CDR3 sequence (DNA): TGTGCCAGCGGAAATCTAGAAACAGATACGCAGTATTTT.